The 19 T cell receptor beta chains reported below all come from one sample, sequenced in a study of cytomegalovirus exposure and HLA in healthy donors. Amplification used 60 Vbeta primers and 13 Jbeta primers. Sequencing used immunoSEQ multiplex PCR; TCRdb keeps in-frame clones, though not all of them. The sample carries about 160,000 clones, roughly 80% recorded once. The specimen was PBMCs. The receptors stem from a woman between 18 and 29 years old in good health and CMV-seronegative.

The CDR3, as DNA: TGTGCCAGCAGTTTACGGGGGGCAGATACGCAGTATTTT. This translates into CASSLRGADTQYF. V is TRBV27 and J is TRBJ2-3; 7 nucleotides line up with TRBD2. The germline CDR1 and CDR2 sequences are MNHEY and SMNVEV (reference sequence). The J segment lost 4 bases and the V segment lost 2 bases, leaving 0 bases of the junction unmatched. The CDR3 contains 13 residues.

V and J are TRBV4-3 and TRBJ2-5; 7 nucleotides line up with TRBD2. V was clipped by 1 base and J by 5 bases; unmatched bases: 10. Per the germline V gene, CDR1 is LGHNA and CDR2 is YSLEER. This CDR3 comprises 16 residues. This chain's CDR3 is CASSQGAASGFETQYF. CDR3 coding DNA: TGCGCCAGCAGCCAAGGGGCGGCTAGCGGATTCGAGACCCAGTACTTC.

This chain connects TRBV6-1 to TRBJ2-1, with 7 bases lining up with TRBD2. Per the germline V gene, CDR1 is MNHNS and CDR2 is SASEGT. V gave up 1 base and J gave up 5 bases; unmatched junction bases: 11. This CDR3 is built from 17 residues. This CDR3 is CASSEVVGRVAHNEQFF. CDR3 nucleotides: TGTGCCAGCAGTGAAGTAGTAGGGAGGGTCGCTCACAATGAGCAGTTCTTC.

The V call is TRBV12-5, the J call TRBJ2-2; D gene ambiguous. With 3 bases removed from V and 6 bases from J, the gap between germline ends came to 11 bases. The V gene's germline CDR1 is LGHNT and CDR2 FRNRAP. This CDR3 region has 14 residues. The CDR3 here is CASGFAGSSGELFF. The DNA of the CDR3 is TGTGCTAGTGGTTTCGCAGGTAGTTCCGGGGAGCTGTTTTTT.

In DNA form, the CDR3 reads TGTGCCACCAGCAGAGCCCAGGGGCCCCAGCATTTT. Translation: CATSRAQGPQHF. This sequence joins TRBV15 and TRBJ1-5; possible D gene TRBD1, 5 bases. The CDR3 consists of 12 residues. Between the trimmed V and J ends, which lost 1 base and 9 bases, there was a span of 7 bases. Per germline, CDR1 LNHNV and CDR2 YYDKDF (reference sequence).

The chain uses TRBV14 and TRBJ1-2; TRBD1 might be the D (5 bases). The germline CDR1 and CDR2 sequences are SGHDN and FVKESK. Trimming left V 1 base short and J 0 bases short, with 18 bases between. The CDR3 extends over 18 amino acids. The CDR3 sequence is CASSQAWGRPSTNYGYTF. CDR3 coding DNA: TGTGCCAGCAGCCAAGCTTGGGGCAGACCATCTACTAACTATGGCTACACCTTC.

The V call is TRBV10-3, the J call TRBJ1-5; no definite D call. CDR3 size: 12 residues. Germline values: CDR1 ENHRY, CDR2 SYGVKD. V was clipped by 2 bases and J by 8 bases, with 7 bases between them. The CDR3 DNA sequence: TGTGCCATCAGTGAGGTAGAAGAGCCCCAGCATTTT. It is translated as CAISEVEEPQHF.

In its sample, this clone was seen a few times. This chain links TRBV7-2 with TRBJ1-5; TRBD1 is a possible D gene (5 bases). V gave up 3 bases and J gave up 1 base, with 10 bases separating them. The germline V gene has CDR1 SGHTA and CDR2 FQGNSA. The CDR3 has 15 amino acids. The CDR3 spells CASSLMRDSNQPQHF. The CDR3 nucleotides are TGTGCCAGCAGCTTGATGCGGGACAGCAATCAGCCCCAGCATTTT.

The chain combines TRBV30 with TRBJ1-1; 9 positions match TRBD1. CDR1 GTSNPN and CDR2 SVGIG come from the germline V gene (reference sequence). With V trimmed by 5 bases and J by 5 bases, 9 bases remained unmatched. The CDR3 sequence is 14 residues long. The CDR3 sequence: CAWDTGGGGTEAFF. CDR3 sequence (DNA): TGTGCCTGGGATACAGGGGGCGGAGGTACTGAAGCTTTCTTT.

This clone was found once. V gene TRBV7-9 combines with J gene TRBJ2-1; D perhaps matches TRBD1 (5 bases). The germline V gene encodes CDR1 SEHNR and CDR2 FQNEAQ (reference sequence). The CDR3 covers 15 residues. Trimming left V 1 base short and J 6 bases short, with 13 bases between. The CDR3 DNA sequence: TGTGCCAGCAGCTTAGTTGGGCAGGGTTTCAATGAGCAGTTCTTC. Protein sequence: CASSLVGQGFNEQFF.

The chain carries TRBV5-6 and TRBJ2-1; D perhaps matches TRBD1 (5 bases). Germline CDR1 is SGHDT and CDR2 is YYEEEE. The V and J ends lost 3 bases and 5 bases respectively, with 18 bases between them. CDR3 size: 16 residues. CDR3 nucleotide sequence: TGTGCCAGCAGCTCGAAAAAGGGGCTAATCGACAATGAGCAGTTCTTC. Residues: CASSSKKGLIDNEQFF.

The V call is TRBV4-1, the J call TRBJ1-4, with D possibly matching TRBD1 (5 bases). V was pared by 0 bases and J by 2 bases, with 13 bases between. CDR1 and CDR2 from the germline V gene are MGHRA and YSYEKL. This CDR3 region has 17 residues. The CDR3 loop is CASSQENLPGTNEKLFF. The CDR3 DNA sequence: TGCGCCAGCAGCCAAGAGAACCTCCCAGGGACTAATGAAAAACTGTTTTTT.

The chain links TRBV6-9 to TRBJ2-3; D not certain. The length of the CDR3 is 11 residues. V lost 6 bases, J lost 4 bases, and 5 bases lay in between. Germline V CDR1 and CDR2: MNHGY, SVAAGI. The CDR3 region is CASRASDTQYF. DNA for the CDR3: TGTGCCAGCAGGGCCTCAGATACGCAGTATTTT.

This clone was observed a few times. J is TRBJ2-5 and V is TRBV7-6, with a weak D call TRBD2 (5 bases). Deletions cut 7 bases from V and 1 base from J, with 13 bases between. Looked up from germline, CDR1 is SGHVS and CDR2 is FNYEAQ. The CDR3 has 14 amino acids. The CDR3 loop reads CASTKGGLQETQYF. DNA of the CDR3: TGTGCCAGCACCAAAGGCGGGCTCCAAGAGACCCAGTACTTC.

The rearrangement joins TRBV27 to TRBJ1-4; 10 positions match TRBD1. Trimming took 2 bases from V and 2 from J; bases not matched to a gene: 2. CDR1 is MNHEY and CDR2 is SMNVEV in the germline V gene (reference sequence). The CDR3 runs to 16 residues. The CDR3 nucleotides read TGTGCCAGCAGTTTACCGGGACAGGGGACTAATGAAAAACTGTTTTTT. Encoded protein: CASSLPGQGTNEKLFF.

The rearrangement uses TRBV12-5 and TRBJ1-2, with 8 bases that match TRBD1. The trim removed 6 bases at V and 3 bases at J, leaving 9 bases unmatched. CDR3 length equals 15 residues. Germline CDR1 and CDR2: LGHNT and FRNRAP. CDR3 nucleotides: TGTGCTAGTGGCCCCACCCCAGGGGGCGACTATGGCTACACCTTC. Translation gives CASGPTPGGDYGYTF.

This clone was recorded once. V and J are TRBV6-1 and TRBJ2-1; TRBD2 agrees at 12 bases. The germline V gene encodes CDR1 MNHNS and CDR2 SASEGT. V lost 7 bases to trimming and J lost 8 bases; unmatched junction nucleotides: 9. The CDR3 contains 15 residues. Here the CDR3 DNA reads TGTGCCAGCACCCTAGCGGGAGGGCCTAAGGATGAGCAGTTCTTC. Amino acid sequence: CASTLAGGPKDEQFF.

This chain uses TRBV27 with TRBJ2-7, with TRBD2 matching over 7 bases. V gave up 2 bases and J gave up 4 bases; unmatched junction bases: 8. Germline CDR1 and CDR2: MNHEY and SMNVEV (reference sequence). CDR3 length: 15 amino acids. The CDR3 nucleotides are TGTGCCAGCAGTTTAGCTAGCGGCCCTCGGTACGAGCAGTACTTC. This sequence encodes CASSLASGPRYEQYF.

This chain uses TRBV28 with TRBJ2-7; 10 bases line up with TRBD1. CDR1 and CDR2 (germline): MDHEN, SYDVKM. This CDR3 spans 17 amino acids. With 3 bases clipped from V and 1 base from J, the junction kept 9 bases outside the gene matches. CDR3 loop: CASSFSYGTGVSYEQYF. CDR3 sequence (DNA): TGTGCCAGCAGTTTCTCCTATGGGACAGGGGTATCCTACGAGCAGTACTTC.